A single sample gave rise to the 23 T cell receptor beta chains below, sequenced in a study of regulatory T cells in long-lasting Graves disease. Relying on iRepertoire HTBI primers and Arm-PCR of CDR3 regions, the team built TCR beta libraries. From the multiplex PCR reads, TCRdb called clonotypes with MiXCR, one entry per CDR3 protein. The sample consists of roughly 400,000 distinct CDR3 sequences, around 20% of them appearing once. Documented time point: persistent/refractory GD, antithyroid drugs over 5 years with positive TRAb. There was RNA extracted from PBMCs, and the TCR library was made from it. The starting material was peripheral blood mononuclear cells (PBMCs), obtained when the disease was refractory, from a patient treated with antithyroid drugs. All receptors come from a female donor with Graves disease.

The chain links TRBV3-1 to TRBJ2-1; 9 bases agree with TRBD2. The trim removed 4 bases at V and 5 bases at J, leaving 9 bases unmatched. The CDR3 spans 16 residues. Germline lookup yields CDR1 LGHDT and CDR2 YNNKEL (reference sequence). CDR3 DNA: TGTGCCAGCAGCCGGGAAGGACTAGCGAGGGACAATGAGCAGTTCTTC. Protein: CASSREGLARDNEQFF.

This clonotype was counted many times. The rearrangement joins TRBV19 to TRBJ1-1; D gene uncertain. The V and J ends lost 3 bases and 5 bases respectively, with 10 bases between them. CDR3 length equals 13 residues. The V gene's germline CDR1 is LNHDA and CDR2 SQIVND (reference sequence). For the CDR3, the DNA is TGTGCCAGTAGTATCTCTGGGATTACTGAAGCTTTCTTT. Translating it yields CASSISGITEAFF.

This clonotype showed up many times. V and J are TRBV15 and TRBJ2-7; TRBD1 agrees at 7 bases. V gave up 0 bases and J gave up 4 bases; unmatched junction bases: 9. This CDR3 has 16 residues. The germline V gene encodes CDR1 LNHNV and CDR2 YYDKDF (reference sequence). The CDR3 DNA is TGTGCCACCAGCAGAGATAGGGGCAGGGGGTTGTACGAGCAGTACTTC. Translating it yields CATSRDRGRGLYEQYF.

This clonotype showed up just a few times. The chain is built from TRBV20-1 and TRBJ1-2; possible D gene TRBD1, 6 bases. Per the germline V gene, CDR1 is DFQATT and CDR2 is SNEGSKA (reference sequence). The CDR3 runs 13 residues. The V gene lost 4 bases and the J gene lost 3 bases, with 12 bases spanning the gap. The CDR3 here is CSAITGLDYGYTF. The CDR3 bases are TGCAGTGCTATAACAGGGTTAGACTATGGCTACACCTTC.

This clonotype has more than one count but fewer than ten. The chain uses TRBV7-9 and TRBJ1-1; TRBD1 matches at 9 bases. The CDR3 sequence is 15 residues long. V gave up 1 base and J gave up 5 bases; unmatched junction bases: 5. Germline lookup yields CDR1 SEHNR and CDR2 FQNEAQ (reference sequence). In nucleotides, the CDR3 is TGTGCCAGCAGCTTAGAGGACAGGGGTTGGACTGAAGCTTTCTTT. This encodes CASSLEDRGWTEAFF.

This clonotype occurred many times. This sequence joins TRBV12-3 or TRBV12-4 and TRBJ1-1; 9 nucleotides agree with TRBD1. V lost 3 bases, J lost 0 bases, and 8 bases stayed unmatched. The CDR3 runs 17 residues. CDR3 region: CASSFGQGKELNTEAFF. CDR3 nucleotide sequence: TGTGCCAGCAGTTTCGGACAGGGGAAGGAGCTGAACACTGAAGCTTTCTTT.

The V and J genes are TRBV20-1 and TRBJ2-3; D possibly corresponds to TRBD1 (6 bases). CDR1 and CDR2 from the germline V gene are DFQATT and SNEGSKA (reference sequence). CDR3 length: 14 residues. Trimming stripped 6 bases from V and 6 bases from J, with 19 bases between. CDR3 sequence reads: CSAPGVETVDTQYF. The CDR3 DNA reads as TGCAGTGCACCAGGGGTGGAAACGGTCGATACGCAGTATTTT.

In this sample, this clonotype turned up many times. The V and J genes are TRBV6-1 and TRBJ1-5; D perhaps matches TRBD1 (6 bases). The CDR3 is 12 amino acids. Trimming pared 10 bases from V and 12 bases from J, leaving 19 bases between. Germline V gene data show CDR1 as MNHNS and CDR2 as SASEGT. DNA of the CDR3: TGTGCCACCGCGGACCCAGGGGTACACCAGCATTTT. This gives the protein CATADPGVHQHF.

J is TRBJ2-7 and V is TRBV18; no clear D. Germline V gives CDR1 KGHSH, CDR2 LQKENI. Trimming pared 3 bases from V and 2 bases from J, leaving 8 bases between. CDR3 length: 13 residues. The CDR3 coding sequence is TGTGCCAGCTCACCGGACGACCCCTACGAGCAGTACTTC. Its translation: CASSPDDPYEQYF.

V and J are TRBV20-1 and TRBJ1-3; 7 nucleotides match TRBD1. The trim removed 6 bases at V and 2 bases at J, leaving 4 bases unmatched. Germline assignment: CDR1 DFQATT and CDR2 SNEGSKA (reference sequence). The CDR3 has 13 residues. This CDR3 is CSAPTGTGNTIYF. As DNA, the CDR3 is TGCAGTGCCCCGACAGGGACTGGAAACACCATATATTTT.

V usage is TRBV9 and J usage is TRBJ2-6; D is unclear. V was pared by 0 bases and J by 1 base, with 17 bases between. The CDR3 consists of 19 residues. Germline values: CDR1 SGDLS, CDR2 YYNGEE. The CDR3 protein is CASSVARLSGKSGANVLTF. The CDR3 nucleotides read TGTGCCAGCAGCGTAGCTAGGCTAAGTGGGAAGTCTGGGGCCAACGTCCTGACTTTC.

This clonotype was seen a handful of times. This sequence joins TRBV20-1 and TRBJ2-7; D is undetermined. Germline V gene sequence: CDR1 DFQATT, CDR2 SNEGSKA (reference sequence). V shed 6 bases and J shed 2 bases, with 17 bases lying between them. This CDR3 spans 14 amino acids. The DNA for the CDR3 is TGCAGTGCCCTAGGTGGGGTGGGAACCTACGAGCAGTACTTC. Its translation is CSALGGVGTYEQYF.

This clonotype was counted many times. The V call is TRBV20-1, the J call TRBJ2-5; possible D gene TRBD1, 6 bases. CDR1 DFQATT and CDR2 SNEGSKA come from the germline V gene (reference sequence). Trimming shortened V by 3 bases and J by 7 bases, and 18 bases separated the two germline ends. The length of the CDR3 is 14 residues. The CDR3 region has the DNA TGCAGTGCTAGCCGGGACACGTGGGTAGGGACCCAGTACTTC. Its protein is CSASRDTWVGTQYF.

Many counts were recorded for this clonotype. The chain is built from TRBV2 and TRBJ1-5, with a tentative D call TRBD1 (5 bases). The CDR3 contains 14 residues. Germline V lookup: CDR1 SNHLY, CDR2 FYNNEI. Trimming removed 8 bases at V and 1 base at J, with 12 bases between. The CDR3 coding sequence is TGTGCCAGCCGCAAGGGACCGAGCAATCAGCCCCAGCATTTT. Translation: CASRKGPSNQPQHF.

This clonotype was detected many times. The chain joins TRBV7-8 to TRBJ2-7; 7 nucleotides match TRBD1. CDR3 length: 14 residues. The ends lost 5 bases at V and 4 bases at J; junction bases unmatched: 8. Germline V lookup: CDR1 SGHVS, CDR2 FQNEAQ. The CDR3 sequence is CASSILRDSYEQYF. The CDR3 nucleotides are TGTGCCAGCAGCATACTCCGGGACAGTTACGAGCAGTACTTC.

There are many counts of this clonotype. CDR3 in amino acids: CASSYRGVMNTEAFF. The CDR3 DNA sequence: TGTGCCAGCAGTTACCGAGGAGTCATGAACACTGAAGCTTTCTTT. This rearrangement joins TRBV27 to TRBJ1-1, with D uncertain. V was trimmed by 4 bases and J by 0 bases, leaving 12 bases between them. Looked up from germline, CDR1 is MNHEY and CDR2 is SMNVEV (reference sequence). This CDR3 is built from 15 residues.

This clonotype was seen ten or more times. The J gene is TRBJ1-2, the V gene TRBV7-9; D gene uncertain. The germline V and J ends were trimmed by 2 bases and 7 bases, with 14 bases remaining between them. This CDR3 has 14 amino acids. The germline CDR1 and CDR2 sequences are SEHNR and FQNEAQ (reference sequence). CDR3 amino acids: CASSLPAIRFGYTF. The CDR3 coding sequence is TGTGCCAGCAGCTTACCAGCCATACGGTTTGGCTACACCTTC.

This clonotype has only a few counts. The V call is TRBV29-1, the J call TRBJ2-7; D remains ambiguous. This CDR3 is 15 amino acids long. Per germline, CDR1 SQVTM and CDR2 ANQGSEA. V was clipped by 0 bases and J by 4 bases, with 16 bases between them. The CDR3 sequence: CSVEDNNSWGYEQYF. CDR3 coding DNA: TGCAGCGTTGAAGATAATAATAGCTGGGGATACGAGCAGTACTTC.

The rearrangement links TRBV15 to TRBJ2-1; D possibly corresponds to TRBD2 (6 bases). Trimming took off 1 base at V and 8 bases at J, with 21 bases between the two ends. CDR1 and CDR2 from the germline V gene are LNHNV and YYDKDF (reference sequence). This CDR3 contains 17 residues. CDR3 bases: TGTGCCACCAGCAGAGTGTCCACCGGGACTCTCCTTGATGAGCAGTTCTTC. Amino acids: CATSRVSTGTLLDEQFF. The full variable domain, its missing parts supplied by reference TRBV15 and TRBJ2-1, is DAMVIQNPRYQVTQFGKPVTLSCSQTLNHNVMYWYQQKSSQAPKLLFHYYDKDFNNEADTPDNFQSRRPNTSFCFLDIRSPGLGDTAMYLCATSRVSTGTLLDEQFFGPGTRLTVL.

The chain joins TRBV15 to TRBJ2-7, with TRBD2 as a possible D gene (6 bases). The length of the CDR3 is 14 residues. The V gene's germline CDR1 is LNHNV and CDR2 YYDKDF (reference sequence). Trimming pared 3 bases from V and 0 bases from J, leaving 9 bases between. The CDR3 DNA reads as TGTGCCACCAGCAGGGGGGACTTCTCCTACGAGCAGTACTTC. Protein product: CATSRGDFSYEQYF.

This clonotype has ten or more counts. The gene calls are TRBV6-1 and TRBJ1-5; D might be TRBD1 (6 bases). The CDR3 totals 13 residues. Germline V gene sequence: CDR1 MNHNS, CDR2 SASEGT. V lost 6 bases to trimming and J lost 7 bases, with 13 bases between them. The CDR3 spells CASSEEGGQPQHF. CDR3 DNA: TGTGCCAGCAGCGAGGAGGGGGGACAGCCCCAGCATTTT.

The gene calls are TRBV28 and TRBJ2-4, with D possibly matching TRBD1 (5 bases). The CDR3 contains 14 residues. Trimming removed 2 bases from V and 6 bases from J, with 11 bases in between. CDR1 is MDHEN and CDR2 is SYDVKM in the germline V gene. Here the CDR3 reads CASSLDTQGNIQYF. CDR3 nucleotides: TGTGCCAGCAGTTTAGATACGCAGGGAAACATTCAGTACTTC.

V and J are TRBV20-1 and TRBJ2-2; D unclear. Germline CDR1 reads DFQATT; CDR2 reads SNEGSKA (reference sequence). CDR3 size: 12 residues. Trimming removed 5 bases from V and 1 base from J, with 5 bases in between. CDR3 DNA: TGCAGTGCTTATGAGAACACCGGGGAGCTGTTTTTT. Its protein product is CSAYENTGELFF.